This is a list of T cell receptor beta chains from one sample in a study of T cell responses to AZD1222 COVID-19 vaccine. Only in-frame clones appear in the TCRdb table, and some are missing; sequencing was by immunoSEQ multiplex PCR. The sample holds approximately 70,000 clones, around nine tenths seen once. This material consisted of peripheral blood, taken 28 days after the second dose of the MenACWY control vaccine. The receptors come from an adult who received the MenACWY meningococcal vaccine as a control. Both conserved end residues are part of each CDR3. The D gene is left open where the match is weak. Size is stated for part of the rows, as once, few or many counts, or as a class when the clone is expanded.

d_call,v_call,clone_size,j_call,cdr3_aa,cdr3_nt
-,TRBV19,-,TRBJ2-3,CASTSSDTQYF,TGTGCCAGCACTAGTTCAGATACGCAGTATTTT
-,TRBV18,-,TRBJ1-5,CASSPSRGGTNQPQHF,TGTGCCAGCTCACCGTCCAGGGGAGGGACCAATCAGCCCCAGCATTTT
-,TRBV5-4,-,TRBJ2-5,CASSFWGASKETQYF,TGTGCCAGCAGCTTCTGGGGGGCCAGTAAAGAGACCCAGTACTTC
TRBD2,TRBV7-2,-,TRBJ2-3,CASSLVAGEDTQYF,TGTGCCAGCAGCCTGGTAGCGGGAGAAGATACGCAGTATTTT
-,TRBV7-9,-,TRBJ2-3,CASSLGSTDTQYF,TGTGCCAGCAGCTTGGGGTCCACAGATACGCAGTATTTT
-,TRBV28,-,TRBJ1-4,CASRREGNEKLFF,TGTGCCAGCAGAAGGGAGGGGAATGAAAAACTGTTTTTT
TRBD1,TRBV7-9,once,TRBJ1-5,CASSQGQGNQPQHF,TGTGCCAGCAGCCAGGGACAGGGTAATCAGCCCCAGCATTTT
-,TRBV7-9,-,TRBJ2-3,CASSLLGDTQYF,TGTGCCAGCAGCTTACTTGGGGATACGCAGTATTTT
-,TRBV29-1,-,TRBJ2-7,CSVYGPYEQYF,TGCAGCGTTTACGGACCCTACGAGCAGTACTTC
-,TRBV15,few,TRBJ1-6,CATSLSSYNSPLHF,TGTGCCACCAGCCTCAGCTCCTATAATTCACCCCTCCACTTT
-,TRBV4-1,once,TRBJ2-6,CASSPGPSGANVLTF,TGCGCCAGCAGCCCCGGCCCCTCTGGGGCCAACGTCCTGACTTTC
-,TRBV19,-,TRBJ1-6,CASTNQGTRSPLHF,TGTGCCAGCACAAATCAGGGGACGCGGTCACCCCTCCACTTT
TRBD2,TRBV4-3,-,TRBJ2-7,CASSHIAGGPHEQYF,TGCGCCAGCAGCCACATAGCGGGAGGGCCCCACGAGCAGTACTTC
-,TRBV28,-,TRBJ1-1,CASSFSRLNTEAFF,TGTGCCAGCAGTTTTAGCCGACTGAACACTGAAGCTTTCTTT
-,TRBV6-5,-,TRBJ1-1,CASSYSVGTEAFF,TGTGCCAGCAGTTACTCAGTGGGGACTGAAGCTTTCTTT
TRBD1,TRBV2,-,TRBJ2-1,CASSAGQGNEQFF,TGTGCCAGCAGCGCGGGACAGGGAAATGAGCAGTTCTTC
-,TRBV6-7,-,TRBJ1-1,CASTRDQNTEAFF,TGTGCCAGCACCAGGGACCAAAACACTGAAGCTTTCTTT
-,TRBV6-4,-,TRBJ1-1,CASRTYGGNTEAFF,TGTGCCAGCAGAACATACGGGGGGAACACTGAAGCTTTCTTT
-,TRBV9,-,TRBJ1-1,CASSVDASALNTEAFF,TGTGCCAGCAGCGTAGACGCGTCAGCTCTCAACACTGAAGCTTTCTTT
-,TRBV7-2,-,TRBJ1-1,CATEASARTEAFF,TGTGCCACCGAAGCCAGCGCGAGGACTGAAGCTTTCTTT
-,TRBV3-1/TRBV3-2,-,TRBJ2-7,CASSQRLGEQYF,TGTGCCAGCAGCCAAAGACTTGGGGAGCAGTACTTC
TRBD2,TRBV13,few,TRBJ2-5,CASSLVGSGGIQETQYF,TGTGCCAGCAGCTTAGTGGGTAGCGGGGGGATTCAAGAGACCCAGTACTTC
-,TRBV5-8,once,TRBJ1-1,CASSLPMDRMNTEAFF,TGTGCCAGCAGCTTGCCAATGGACAGAATGAACACTGAAGCTTTCTTT
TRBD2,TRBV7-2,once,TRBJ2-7,CASSRAGLGDYEQYF,TGTGCCAGCAGCCGCGCGGGACTAGGAGACTACGAGCAGTACTTC